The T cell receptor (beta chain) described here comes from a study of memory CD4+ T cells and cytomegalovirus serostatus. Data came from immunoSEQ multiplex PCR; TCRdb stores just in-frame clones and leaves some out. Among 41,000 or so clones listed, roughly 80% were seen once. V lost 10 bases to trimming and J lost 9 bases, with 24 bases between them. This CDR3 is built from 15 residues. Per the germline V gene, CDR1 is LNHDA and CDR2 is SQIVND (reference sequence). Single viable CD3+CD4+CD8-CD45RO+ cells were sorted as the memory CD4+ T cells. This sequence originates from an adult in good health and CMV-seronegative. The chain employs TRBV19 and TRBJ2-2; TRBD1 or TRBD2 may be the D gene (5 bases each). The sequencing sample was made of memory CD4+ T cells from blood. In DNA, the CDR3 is TGTGCCACCACCGGTGGGGCGGACTTTGTCCGGGAGCTGTTTTTT. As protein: CATTGGADFVRELFF.